Below are 5 T cell receptor beta chains sequenced from a single sample in a study of sequential checkpoint blockade in melanoma. Assay used: immunoSEQ multiplex PCR; TCRdb lists only in-frame clones, some missing. The table records under 15,000 clones, just under 85% of them present only once. Treatment: randomized to nivolumab then ipilimumab (arm A) or the reverse (arm B). Sequences were derived from CD8+ T cells sorted from blood (inferred from file names), sampled from a patient given nivolumab and ipilimumab in sequence. The source of these receptors is a human donor with melanoma.

The gene calls are TRBV27 and TRBJ1-6, with 8 bases matching TRBD1. After removal of 6 bases from V and 12 bases from J, the junction contained 7 bases not matched to a gene. Germline loops: CDR1 MNHEY, CDR2 SMNVEV (reference sequence). CDR3 size: 13 residues. CDR3 DNA: TGTGCCAGCAGGACCGGGACAGGTGTACCCCTCCACTTT. Encoded protein: CASRTGTGVPLHF.

The chain has TRBV25-1 and TRBJ2-1, with 10 bases aligning to TRBD1. CDR3 length equals 13 residues. J gave up 9 bases and V 6 bases, and 5 bases lay outside the gene matches. The germline CDR1 and CDR2 sequences are MGHDK and SYGVNS. The CDR3 protein is CASRGQGVGEQFF. The CDR3, as DNA: TGTGCCAGCAGAGGACAGGGGGTCGGTGAGCAGTTCTTC.

V usage is TRBV6-1 and J usage is TRBJ1-4, with 8 bases matching TRBD1. The CDR3 has 15 residues. Germline CDR1 reads MNHNS; CDR2 reads SASEGT. V trimming: 6 bases; J trimming: 4 bases; junction bases outside the gene matches: 7. CDR3 amino acids: CASRESGQVNEKLFF. Written as DNA, the CDR3 is TGTGCCAGCAGAGAATCGGGACAGGTTAATGAAAAACTGTTTTTT.

This chain connects TRBV5-6 to TRBJ2-1; 8 bases fit TRBD1. This CDR3 is built from 15 residues. The germline gives CDR1 SGHDT, CDR2 YYEEEE. J was trimmed by 5 bases and V by 2 bases; bases with no gene match: 6. DNA of the CDR3: TGTGCCAGCAGCTTAGACAGGGGCGTAGACAATGAGCAGTTCTTC. Protein product: CASSLDRGVDNEQFF.

This clone was seen a few times. The chain joins TRBV19 to TRBJ1-5, with 7 bases identical to TRBD1. The CDR3 totals 14 residues. Germline CDR1 and CDR2: LNHDA and SQIVND (reference sequence). V lost 6 bases and J lost 4; bases outside the gene matches: 6. CDR3 loop: CASSPGQKNQPQHF. CDR3 DNA sequence: TGTGCCAGTAGCCCGGGACAGAAAAATCAGCCCCAGCATTTT.